This T cell receptor beta chain was identified in a study of metastatic and nonmetastatic thyroid tumors. TCRdb re-analyzed the PCR reads through MiXCR. This sample has under 60,000 clones, with approximately 20% found just once. Nobody among the patients had been given any treatment before thyroid surgery. This clone was seen a few times. The CDR3 has 14 residues. Germline V CDR1 and CDR2: GTSNPN, SVGIG (reference sequence). Trimming stripped 1 base from V and 12 bases from J, with 21 bases between. Input material: blood. The TCR sequence derives from a male donor with papillary thyroid cancer or a benign thyroid nodule (not recorded which). Some clones in this sample may be carry-over from other donors' samples. This chain connects TRBV30 to TRBJ1-2, with D hard to call. Here the CDR3 DNA reads TGTGCCTGGAGTGCCCCCCTCGAAGGTGTGCGCCACACCTTC. Translating gives CAWSAPLEGVRHTF.